The 22 T cell receptor beta chains reported below all come from one sample, sequenced in a study of PD-L1 blockade in urothelial cancer. The protocol was immunoSEQ multiplex PCR, while the TCRdb copy is restricted to in-frame clones and leaves out a portion. Here the sample spans tens of thousands of clones, 75% to 90% being singletons. Sequencing used PBMCs, obtained around atezolizumab (anti-PD-L1) treatment. These receptors all come from a man in his 60s with urothelial cancer.

The chain uses TRBV6-6 and TRBJ1-1; perhaps TRBD1 as D (6 bases). Germline lookup yields CDR1 MNHNY and CDR2 SVGAGI (reference sequence). Trimming shortened V by 7 bases and J by 10 bases, and 16 bases separated the two germline ends. This CDR3 has 12 amino acids. The CDR3, as DNA: TGTGCCAGCACTCAACTTCGGGGGGCAGCTTTCTTT. Translation gives CASTQLRGAAFF.

The chain uses TRBV19 and TRBJ2-1; 7 nucleotides line up with TRBD1. J gave up 2 bases and V 5 bases, and 12 bases lay outside the gene matches. This CDR3 is 17 amino acids long. CDR1 LNHDA and CDR2 SQIVND come from the germline V gene (reference sequence). CDR3 residues: CASSFDRVQGTYNEQFF. The CDR3 DNA is TGTGCCAGTAGTTTCGACAGGGTGCAGGGAACCTACAATGAGCAGTTCTTC.

The J gene is TRBJ2-1, the V gene TRBV11-3, with TRBD2 matching 14 bases. Looked up from germline, CDR1 is SGHNT and CDR2 is YENEEA. V lost 5 bases, J lost 4 bases, and 4 bases stayed unmatched. There are 16 residues in the CDR3. The CDR3 bases are TGTGCCAGCAGCCCTGGGACTAGCGGGGGTTACAATGAGCAGTTCTTC. Translated: CASSPGTSGGYNEQFF. Together with reference TRBV11-3 and TRBJ2-1, the CDR3 gives the full variable domain: EAGVVQSPRYKIIEKKQPVAFWCNPISGHNTLYWYLQNLGQGPELLIRYENEEAVDDSQLPKDRFSAERLKGVDSTLKIQPAELGDSAVYLCASSPGTSGGYNEQFFGPGTRLTVL.

Concerning this clone: This CDR3 is also generated by other DNA sequences in the sample. For the CDR3, the DNA is TGTGCCAGTAGTATAGGGGGCCGCGAGACCCAGTACTTC. This codes for CASSIGGRETQYF. The chain is built from TRBV19 and TRBJ2-5, with D possibly TRBD1 on 5 matching bases. CDR1 and CDR2 from the germline V gene are LNHDA and SQIVND (reference sequence). V lost 1 base, J lost 5 bases, and 8 bases lay in between. The CDR3 covers 13 residues.

This chain links TRBV7-2 with TRBJ2-5; D possibly corresponds to TRBD2 (5 bases). V lost 8 bases to trimming and J lost 9 bases, with 22 bases between them. Per the germline V gene, CDR1 is SGHTA and CDR2 is FQGNSA. This CDR3 has 14 residues. The CDR3 DNA is TGTGCCAGCGGACCACTGCGGGCGGAGACGCCCCAGTACTTC. The encoded protein is CASGPLRAETPQYF.

V gene TRBV28 combines with J gene TRBJ2-7; D possibly corresponds to TRBD2 (6 bases). V dropped 6 bases and J dropped 3 bases, with 15 bases sitting between them. Germline V CDR1 and CDR2: MDHEN, SYDVKM. The CDR3 consists of 14 residues. DNA for the CDR3: TGTGCCAGCAGCAGGATGGGGGGAGGCTACGAGCAGTACTTC. Protein product: CASSRMGGGYEQYF.

The V call is TRBV7-9, the J call TRBJ1-2, with a tentative D call TRBD1 (6 bases). This CDR3 is built from 14 residues. Germline loops: CDR1 SEHNR, CDR2 FQNEAQ (reference sequence). Trimming left V 5 bases short and J 3 bases short, with 13 bases between. CDR3 bases: TGTGCCAGCAGCCGCTTAGCAGGGGACTATGGCTACACCTTC. Translation gives CASSRLAGDYGYTF.

This rearrangement joins TRBV4-1 to TRBJ1-4; possibly TRBD1 for D (5 bases). The germline V and J ends were trimmed by 1 base and 0 bases, with 12 bases remaining between them. The CDR3 contains 17 residues. Looked up from germline, CDR1 is MGHRA and CDR2 is YSYEKL. The CDR3 DNA sequence: TGCGCCAGCAGCCAAGGAACAGGCGTTGCAACTAATGAAAAACTGTTTTTT. It specifies CASSQGTGVATNEKLFF.

The chain employs TRBV9 and TRBJ2-1; 9 nucleotides match TRBD2. V was pared by 4 bases and J by 8 bases, with 10 bases of the junction left unmatched. Germline loops: CDR1 SGDLS, CDR2 YYNGEE. The CDR3 loop spans 15 amino acids. The CDR3 bases are TGTGCCAGCAGCTCCGTTAGCGGGAGCATCGATGAGCAGTTCTTC. Translating it yields CASSSVSGSIDEQFF.

This sequence joins TRBV4-1 and TRBJ2-7; maybe TRBD1 (7 bases). This CDR3 is 15 amino acids long. CDR1 and CDR2 (germline): MGHRA, YSYEKL. The ends were cut back, 3 bases at V and 0 bases at J, with 12 bases in the middle. As DNA, the CDR3 is TGCGCCAGCAGCCAGCGGCGGGACAGCTCCTACGAGCAGTACTTC. Translation: CASSQRRDSSYEQYF.

The CDR3 spells CASSLSSGGDTQYF. In DNA, the CDR3 is TGTGCCAGCAGTTTGTCCTCGGGGGGGGATACGCAGTATTTT. The rearrangement joins TRBV7-6 to TRBJ2-3; 8 bases fit TRBD2. The junction had 8 bases not matched to a gene; V was cut back by 6 bases and J by 6 bases. The CDR3 totals 14 residues. CDR1 and CDR2 from the germline V gene are SGHVS and FNYEAQ.

DNA for the CDR3: TGTGCCAGCAGCTCAAATAGCGGGAGTACCTACAATGAGCAGTTCTTC. Residues: CASSSNSGSTYNEQFF. This chain uses TRBV7-3 with TRBJ2-1; 9 bases fit TRBD2. This CDR3 has 16 residues. J was trimmed by 2 bases and V by 4 bases; bases with no gene match: 6. From germline, CDR1 is SGHTA and CDR2 FQGTGA.

The J gene is TRBJ2-5, the V gene TRBV7-8; a possible D gene is TRBD2 (5 bases). The CDR3 contains 15 residues. The V end lost 3 bases, the J end lost 5 bases, and 16 bases lay between the germline ends. CDR1 SGHVS and CDR2 FQNEAQ come from the germline V gene. The CDR3 sequence: CASSFPRGFRETQYF. Written as DNA, the CDR3 is TGTGCCAGCAGCTTCCCCCGGGGTTTTCGGGAGACCCAGTACTTC.

V gene TRBV5-6 combines with J gene TRBJ1-2; 9 bases map to TRBD1. The CDR3 loop spans 14 amino acids. Trimming removed 0 bases from V and 7 bases from J; junction bases left unmatched: 4. Germline CDR1 SGHDT, CDR2 YYEEEE. This chain's CDR3 is CASSLDRGLGGYTF. CDR3 DNA sequence: TGTGCCAGCAGCTTGGACAGGGGGCTGGGTGGCTACACCTTC. Looking up the rest from reference TRBV5-6 and TRBJ1-2 gives the full variable domain: DAGVTQSPTHLIKTRGQQVTLRCSPKSGHDTVSWYQQALGQGPQFIFQYYEEEERQRGNFPDRFSGHQFPNYSSELNVNALLLGDSALYLCASSLDRGLGGYTFGSGTRLTVV.

The genes are TRBV7-3 and TRBJ2-7, with TRBD2 matching 13 bases. CDR3 size: 15 residues. The V gene end was trimmed by 2 bases and the J gene end by 4 bases; junction bases not matched to a gene: 2. Germline CDR1 SGHTA, CDR2 FQGTGA. This CDR3 reads CASSLGTSGVYEQYF. CDR3 coding DNA: TGTGCCAGCAGCTTAGGGACTAGCGGGGTATACGAGCAGTACTTC.

This rearrangement joins TRBV2 to TRBJ1-2; 10 bases are a match to TRBD1. The CDR3 length is 14 residues. Trimming cost V 2 bases and J 12 bases; bases outside gene matches: 9. Germline loops: CDR1 SNHLY, CDR2 FYNNEI. The chain's CDR3 is CASSETTGGAFHTF. CDR3 nucleotide sequence: TGTGCCAGCAGTGAAACGACAGGGGGCGCGTTTCACACCTTC.

CDR3: CASSLQSGSRADTQYF. Written as DNA, the CDR3 is TGTGCCAGCAGTTTACAGAGCGGGAGTAGGGCAGATACGCAGTATTTT. The chain is built from TRBV27 and TRBJ2-3, with 8 positions matching TRBD2. This CDR3 has 16 residues. CDR1 and CDR2 (germline): MNHEY, SMNVEV (reference sequence). With 2 bases clipped from V and 4 bases from J, the junction kept 8 bases outside the gene matches.

This chain connects TRBV29-1 to TRBJ1-5, with D possibly matching TRBD1 (6 bases). Per germline, CDR1 SQVTM and CDR2 ANQGSEA. Trimming took off 6 bases at V and 5 bases at J, with 17 bases between the two ends. CDR3 length: 14 residues. The CDR3 region has the DNA TGCAGCGTCGAAACAGGGAGAATTGATCAGCCCCAGCATTTT. Protein: CSVETGRIDQPQHF. The whole variable domain, filled in from reference TRBV29-1 and TRBJ1-5, reads SAVISQKPSRDICQRGTSLTIQCQVDSQVTMMFWYRQQPGQSLTLIATANQGSEATYESGFVIDKFPISRPNLTFSTLTVSNMSPEDSSIYLCSVETGRIDQPQHFGDGTRLSIL.

The gene calls are TRBV11-3 and TRBJ2-5; 10 nucleotides match TRBD2. V was clipped by 5 bases and J by 3 bases; unmatched bases: 9. Germline lookup yields CDR1 SGHNT and CDR2 YENEEA. CDR3 length: 16 residues. The CDR3 DNA is TGTGCCAGCAGCCCATGGAGCGGGGGGGACGAAGAGACCCAGTACTTC. Its protein product is CASSPWSGGDEETQYF.

This chain connects TRBV11-3 to TRBJ2-1; D may be TRBD1 (6 bases). Germline V gene lookup returns CDR1 SGHNT and CDR2 YENEEA. Trimming shortened V by 4 bases and J by 5 bases, and 9 bases separated the two germline ends. CDR3 length equals 13 residues. CDR3 amino acids: CASSSRTDNEQFF. CDR3 coding DNA: TGTGCCAGCAGCTCCCGGACAGACAATGAGCAGTTCTTC. The variable domain in full, completed from reference TRBV11-3 and TRBJ2-1, reads EAGVVQSPRYKIIEKKQPVAFWCNPISGHNTLYWYLQNLGQGPELLIRYENEEAVDDSQLPKDRFSAERLKGVDSTLKIQPAELGDSAVYLCASSSRTDNEQFFGPGTRLTVL.

This rearrangement joins TRBV5-1 to TRBJ2-1; no clear D. This CDR3 is 16 amino acids long. Per germline, CDR1 SGHRS and CDR2 YFSETQ. Trimming stripped 0 bases from V and 0 bases from J, with 10 bases between. The CDR3 nucleotides read TGCGCCAGCAGCTTGGGTCAGCGCCACTCCTACAATGAGCAGTTCTTC. It translates to CASSLGQRHSYNEQFF.

The chain links TRBV7-2 to TRBJ1-5, with 7 bases matching TRBD1. V lost 6 bases, J lost 4 bases, and 9 bases stayed unmatched. This CDR3 contains 15 residues. Looked up from germline, CDR1 is SGHTA and CDR2 is FQGNSA. Here the CDR3 reads CASSIQTGSNQPQHF. CDR3 nucleotide sequence: TGTGCCAGCAGTATCCAGACAGGGTCAAATCAGCCCCAGCATTTT.